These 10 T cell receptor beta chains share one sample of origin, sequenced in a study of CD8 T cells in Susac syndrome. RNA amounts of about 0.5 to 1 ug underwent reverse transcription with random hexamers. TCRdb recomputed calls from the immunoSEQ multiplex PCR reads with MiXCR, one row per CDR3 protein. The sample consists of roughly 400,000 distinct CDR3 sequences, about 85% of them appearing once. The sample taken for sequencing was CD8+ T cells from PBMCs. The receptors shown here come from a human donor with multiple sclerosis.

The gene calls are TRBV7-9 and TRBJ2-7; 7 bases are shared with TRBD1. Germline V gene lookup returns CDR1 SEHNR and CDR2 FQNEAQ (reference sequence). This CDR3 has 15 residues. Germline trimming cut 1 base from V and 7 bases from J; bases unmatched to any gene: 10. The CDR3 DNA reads TGTGCCAGCAGCTTAGGGGTACAGGGGATCAGGGAGCAGTACTTC. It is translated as CASSLGVQGIREQYF.

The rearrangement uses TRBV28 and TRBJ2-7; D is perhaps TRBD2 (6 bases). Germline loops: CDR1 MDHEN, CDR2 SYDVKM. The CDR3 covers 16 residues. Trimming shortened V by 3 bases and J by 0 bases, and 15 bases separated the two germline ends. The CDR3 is CASSFPGLGTSYEQYF. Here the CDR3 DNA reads TGTGCCAGCAGTTTCCCGGGACTCGGGACCTCCTACGAGCAGTACTTC.

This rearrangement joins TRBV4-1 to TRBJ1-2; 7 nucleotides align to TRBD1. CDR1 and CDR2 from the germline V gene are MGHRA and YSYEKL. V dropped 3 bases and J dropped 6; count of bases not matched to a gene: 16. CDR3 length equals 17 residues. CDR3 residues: CASSHGRDRSGSNGYTF. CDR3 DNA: TGCGCCAGCAGCCACGGGAGGGACAGAAGCGGGTCAAATGGCTACACCTTC.

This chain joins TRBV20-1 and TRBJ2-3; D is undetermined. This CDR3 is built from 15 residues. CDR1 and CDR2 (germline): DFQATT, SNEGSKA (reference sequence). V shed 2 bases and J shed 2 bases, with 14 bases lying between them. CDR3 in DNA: TGCAGTGCTAGATTCAGCGAACCCTTCACAGATACGCAGTATTTT. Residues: CSARFSEPFTDTQYF.

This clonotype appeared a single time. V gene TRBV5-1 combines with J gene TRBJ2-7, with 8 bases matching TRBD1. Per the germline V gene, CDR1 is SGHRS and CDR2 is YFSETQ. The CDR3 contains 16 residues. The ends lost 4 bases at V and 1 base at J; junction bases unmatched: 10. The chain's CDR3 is CASSPKGDRMSYEQYF. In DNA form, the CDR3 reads TGCGCCAGCAGCCCTAAAGGGGACAGGATGTCCTACGAGCAGTACTTC.

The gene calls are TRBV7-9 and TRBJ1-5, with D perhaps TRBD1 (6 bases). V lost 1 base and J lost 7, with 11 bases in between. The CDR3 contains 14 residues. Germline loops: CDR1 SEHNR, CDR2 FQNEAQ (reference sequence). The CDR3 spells CASSLGSGVQPQHF. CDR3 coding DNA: TGTGCCAGCAGCTTAGGATCAGGGGTCCAGCCCCAGCATTTT.

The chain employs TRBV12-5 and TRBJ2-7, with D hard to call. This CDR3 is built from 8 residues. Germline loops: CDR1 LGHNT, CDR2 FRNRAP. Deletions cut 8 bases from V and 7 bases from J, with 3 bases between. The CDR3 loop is CASQEQYF. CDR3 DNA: TGTGCTAGTCAGGAGCAGTACTTC.

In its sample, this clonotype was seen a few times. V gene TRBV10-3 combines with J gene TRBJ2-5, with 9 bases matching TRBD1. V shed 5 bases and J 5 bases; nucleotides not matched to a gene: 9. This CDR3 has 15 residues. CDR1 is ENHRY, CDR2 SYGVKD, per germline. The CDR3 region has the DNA TGTGCCATCAGTCAACAGGGGGCATCCTACGAGACCCAGTACTTC. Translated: CAISQQGASYETQYF.

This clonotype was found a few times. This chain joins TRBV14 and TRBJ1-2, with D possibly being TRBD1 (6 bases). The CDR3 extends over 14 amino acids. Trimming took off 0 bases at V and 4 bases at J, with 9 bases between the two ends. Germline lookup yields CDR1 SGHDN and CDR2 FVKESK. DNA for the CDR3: TGTGCCAGCAGCCAAGAGGGGGGGGCCTATGGCTACACCTTC. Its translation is CASSQEGGAYGYTF.

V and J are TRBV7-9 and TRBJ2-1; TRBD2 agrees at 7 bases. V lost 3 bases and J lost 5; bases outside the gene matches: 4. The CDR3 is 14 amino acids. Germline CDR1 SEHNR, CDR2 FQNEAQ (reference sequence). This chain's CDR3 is CASSLKLADNEQFF. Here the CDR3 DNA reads TGTGCCAGCAGCTTGAAGCTAGCGGACAATGAGCAGTTCTTC.